This record covers a single TCR beta chain. The V and J ends lost 5 bases and 7 bases respectively, with 11 bases between them. The germline CDR1 and CDR2 sequences are MNHEY and SMNVEV (reference sequence). The CDR3 extends over 13 amino acids. These data are taken from a study of T cell changes during pregnancy in multiple sclerosis. Repertoires were generated with immunoSEQ multiplex PCR, while TCRdb's copy carries only in-frame clones and drops some. In the table there are 100,000 or so clones, 91% of which are singletons. The sequencing used peripheral blood, collected in the second trimester of pregnancy. The TCR was taken from a female donor with multiple sclerosis, enrolled in a pregnancy study. This chain uses TRBV27 with TRBJ2-2; D is uncertain. In nucleotides, the CDR3 is TGTGCCAGCAGTCCGCAGGCTCGCGGGGAGCTGTTTTTT. It codes for CASSPQARGELFF.